Listed here are 26 T cell receptor beta chains from one sample, sequenced in a study of a mutant IDH1 vaccine in newly diagnosed glioma. The table came from immunoSEQ multiplex PCR; TCRdb's copy has only in-frame clones and leaves some out. The sample shows 60,000 to 65,000 clones, around 83% of them seen only once. Their specific antigens are unknown. As for time point: week 47, end of study. Vaccine doses each comprised 300 ug of mutant IDH1 20-mer peptide, with topical imiquimod. This material consisted of PBMCs, taken from a glioma patient whose treatment included an IDH1 peptide vaccine. Receptors were obtained from a man aged 30-40 years with glioma.

CDR3 loop: CASSKSGGARFNWKETQYF. The CDR3 DNA follows: TGTGCCAGCAGCAAGAGCGGGGGGGCCCGATTTAACTGGAAGGAGACCCAGTACTTC. The gene calls are TRBV9 and TRBJ2-5, with 10 bases identical to TRBD2. The germline gives CDR1 SGDLS, CDR2 YYNGEE. Trimming cost V 4 bases and J 5 bases; bases outside gene matches: 20. The length of the CDR3 is 19 residues.

V gene TRBV7-9 combines with J gene TRBJ2-7; 10 nucleotides line up with TRBD2. V lost 5 bases and J lost 4; bases outside the gene matches: 8. Germline assignment: CDR1 SEHNR and CDR2 FQNEAQ (reference sequence). The CDR3 length is 15 residues. The CDR3 is CASSRGLAGVYEQYF. The DNA of the CDR3 is TGTGCCAGCAGCCGGGGGCTAGCGGGGGTATACGAGCAGTACTTC.

The rearrangement uses TRBV5-5 and TRBJ2-7; D not certain. The CDR3 length is 14 residues. The V end was cut by 1 base, the J end by 3 bases, with 11 bases between. Germline values: CDR1 SGHKS, CDR2 YYEKEE (reference sequence). The DNA for the CDR3 is TGTGCCAGCAGCTTGAATGTCCAGAACTACGAGCAGTACTTC. Protein: CASSLNVQNYEQYF. Supplemented by reference TRBV5-5 and TRBJ2-7, the full variable domain reads DAGVTQSPTHLIKTRGQQVTLRCSPISGHKSVSWYQQVLGQGPQFIFQYYEKEERGRGNFPDRFSARQFPNYSSELNVNALLLGDSALYLCASSLNVQNYEQYFGPGTRLTVT.

This chain uses TRBV7-9 with TRBJ1-2; no reliable D call. V was clipped by 1 base and J by 5 bases, with 8 bases between them. The length of the CDR3 is 13 residues. Germline-derived CDR1 and CDR2 are SEHNR and FQNEAQ (reference sequence). DNA of the CDR3: TGTGCCAGCAGCTTAGATTTGGGATATGGCTACACCTTC. This gives the protein CASSLDLGYGYTF.

The gene calls are TRBV2 and TRBJ1-2, with D perhaps TRBD1 (6 bases). V was shortened by 0 bases and J by 0 bases, with 14 bases between the two germline ends. The germline CDR1 and CDR2 sequences are SNHLY and FYNNEI. The CDR3 is 17 residues long. Here the CDR3 reads CASSEALRGKANYGYTF. DNA of the CDR3: TGTGCCAGCAGTGAAGCGCTAAGGGGGAAGGCTAACTATGGCTACACCTTC.

The chain employs TRBV30 and TRBJ1-1; 8 bases align to TRBD1. The CDR3 loop spans 14 amino acids. From germline, CDR1 is GTSNPN and CDR2 SVGIG (reference sequence). J was trimmed by 8 bases and V by 0 bases; bases with no gene match: 8. The CDR3 DNA reads as TGTGCCTGGAGTGTACGACAGGGGAAGGCCGAAGCTTTCTTT. This gives the protein CAWSVRQGKAEAFF.

This clone was counted a few times. The chain carries TRBV18 and TRBJ1-1, with D perhaps matching TRBD1 (6 bases). CDR3 length: 15 residues. Deletions cut 1 base from V and 4 bases from J, with 13 bases between. Germline loops: CDR1 KGHSH, CDR2 LQKENI. The CDR3 DNA follows: TGTGCCAGCTCACCACGAAGGGGGAATGGCACTGAAGCTTTCTTT. Protein: CASSPRRGNGTEAFF.

This clone occurred a few times. The V gene is TRBV6-5, the J gene TRBJ1-1; D ambiguous. The V end lost 0 bases, the J end lost 1 base, and 9 bases lay between the germline ends. This CDR3 has 15 residues. Germline CDR1 MNHEY, CDR2 SVGAGI. The CDR3 region is CASSYSVWTNTEAFF. The CDR3 coding sequence is TGTGCCAGCAGTTACTCGGTCTGGACGAACACTGAAGCTTTCTTT.

This clone was recorded only once. The gene calls are TRBV9 and TRBJ2-5; 8 positions match TRBD2. V lost 0 bases to trimming and J lost 2 bases; unmatched junction nucleotides: 6. The germline CDR1 and CDR2 sequences are SGDLS and YYNGEE. This CDR3 contains 16 residues. The CDR3 region is CASSVEKQRGQETQYF. The CDR3 DNA reads TGTGCCAGCAGCGTAGAAAAACAGCGGGGGCAAGAGACCCAGTACTTC.

The sample holds a few counts of this clone. This CDR3 is CASSPSRGEAFF. CDR3 sequence (DNA): TGTGCCAGCAGCCCTAGCAGGGGTGAAGCTTTCTTT. The rearrangement uses TRBV9 and TRBJ1-1; maybe TRBD1 (6 bases). Germline lookup yields CDR1 SGDLS and CDR2 YYNGEE. CDR3 size: 12 residues. V was pared by 4 bases and J by 7 bases, with 11 bases between.

In its sample, this clone was seen a few times. V usage is TRBV28 and J usage is TRBJ2-2, with 8 bases fitting TRBD1. The germline V gene has CDR1 MDHEN and CDR2 SYDVKM. V shed 7 bases, J shed 4 bases, and the junction held 8 bases outside the gene matches. This CDR3 has 15 residues. Written as DNA, the CDR3 is TGTGCCAGCATTCAGGGGGCCTCAGGCACCGGGGAGCTGTTTTTT. It codes for CASIQGASGTGELFF.

V is TRBV4-2 and J is TRBJ2-2, with a possible D match to TRBD2 (6 bases). This CDR3 has 19 residues. The V end lost 0 bases, the J end lost 1 base, and 18 bases lay between the germline ends. Per the germline V gene, CDR1 is LGHNA and CDR2 is YNFKEQ. This CDR3 reads CASSQDWLIRRGNTGELFF. The CDR3 DNA is TGTGCCAGCAGCCAAGATTGGTTAATTCGGCGGGGGAACACCGGGGAGCTGTTTTTT.

This sequence joins TRBV10-3 and TRBJ1-2, with D tentatively TRBD1 (6 bases). CDR1 and CDR2 (germline): ENHRY, SYGVKD. The V and J ends lost 7 bases and 3 bases respectively, with 18 bases between them. The CDR3 is made up of 15 amino acids. In nucleotides, the CDR3 is TGTGCCATCAAGGCGAGGGGGGCGGGAGACTATGGCTACACCTTC. As protein: CAIKARGAGDYGYTF.

The genes are TRBV7-8 and TRBJ1-1, with D maybe TRBD1 (6 bases). CDR1 SGHVS and CDR2 FQNEAQ come from the germline V gene. CDR3 size: 16 residues. Trimming stripped 2 bases from V and 0 bases from J, with 13 bases between. The DNA for the CDR3 is TGTGCCAGCAGCTTAAGAACAGGGATGGTGAACACTGAAGCTTTCTTT. Its protein product is CASSLRTGMVNTEAFF.

The V gene is TRBV29-1, the J gene TRBJ2-4; D is ambiguous. This CDR3 spans 15 amino acids. The germline V gene has CDR1 SQVTM and CDR2 ANQGSEA. The V gene lost 4 bases and the J gene lost 0 bases, with 13 bases spanning the gap. The CDR3 loop reads CSVAFGGKAKNIQYF. The CDR3 nucleotides read TGCAGCGTTGCTTTCGGCGGAAAAGCCAAAAACATTCAGTACTTC. Looking up the rest from reference TRBV29-1 and TRBJ2-4 gives the full variable domain: SAVISQKPSRDICQRGTSLTIQCQVDSQVTMMFWYRQQPGQSLTLIATANQGSEATYESGFVIDKFPISRPNLTFSTLTVSNMSPEDSSIYLCSVAFGGKAKNIQYFGAGTRLSVL.

The sample holds a few counts of this clone. The CDR3, as DNA: TGTGCCAGCAGTCTCTCTGGAAACACCATATATTTT. It specifies CASSLSGNTIYF. The genes are TRBV4-2 and TRBJ1-3; D is ambiguous. Germline CDR1 and CDR2: LGHNA and YNFKEQ. This CDR3 region has 12 residues. V was clipped by 6 bases and J by 0 bases, with 3 bases between them.

The chain joins TRBV7-2 to TRBJ2-1; D not certain. The V gene's germline CDR1 is SGHTA and CDR2 FQGNSA. V lost 3 bases and J lost 5, with 2 bases in between. The CDR3 totals 11 residues. The CDR3 DNA reads TGTGCCAGCAGCTTCCACAATGAGCAGTTCTTC. Its protein product is CASSFHNEQFF.

The chain carries TRBV11-2 and TRBJ1-2; D gene ambiguous. This CDR3 is built from 13 residues. Trimming left V 6 bases short and J 6 bases short, with 14 bases between. Germline V gene data show CDR1 as SGHAT and CDR2 as FQNNGV. CDR3 sequence: CASRPTNLDGYTF. The CDR3 nucleotides are TGTGCCAGCAGGCCTACAAATTTGGATGGCTACACCTTC. Full variable domain (outside the CDR3, taken from reference TRBV11-2 and TRBJ1-2): EAGVAQSPRYKIIEKRQSVAFWCNPISGHATLYWYQQILGQGPKLLIQFQNNGVVDDSQLPKDRFSAERLKGVDSTLKIQPAKLEDSAVYLCASRPTNLDGYTFGSGTRLTVV.

The chain carries TRBV4-1 and TRBJ2-7; D perhaps matches TRBD1 (6 bases). Trimming removed 2 bases at V and 7 bases at J, with 18 bases between. This CDR3 comprises 15 residues. Germline CDR1 is MGHRA and CDR2 is YSYEKL. This CDR3 is CASSQQGQGGGEQYF. DNA for the CDR3: TGCGCCAGCAGCCAACAGGGGCAGGGTGGTGGGGAGCAGTACTTC.

In DNA form, the CDR3 reads TGTGCCAGCAGTGCAGACAGGGGTAGAGAAAAACTGTTTTTT. This translates into CASSADRGREKLFF. This sequence joins TRBV6-1 and TRBJ1-4; 8 bases line up with TRBD1. Trimming at V came to 4 bases and at J to 8 bases, leaving 6 bases not matched to a gene. There are 14 residues in the CDR3. Per germline, CDR1 MNHNS and CDR2 SASEGT.

This clone was detected only a few times. V usage is TRBV5-4 and J usage is TRBJ1-4; D is ambiguous. This CDR3 is built from 14 residues. Germline V CDR1 and CDR2: SGHNT, YYREEE (reference sequence). V was trimmed by 2 bases and J by 0 bases, leaving 5 bases between them. CDR3: CASSLAATNEKLFF. The CDR3 region has the DNA TGTGCCAGCAGCTTAGCTGCAACTAATGAAAAACTGTTTTTT.

The chain uses TRBV7-8 and TRBJ1-2; 7 bases are a match to TRBD1. Germline CDR1 and CDR2: SGHVS and FQNEAQ. With 3 bases clipped from V and 0 bases from J, the junction kept 4 bases outside the gene matches. This CDR3 comprises 15 residues. The CDR3 bases are TGTGCCAGCAGCTTGGGACAGACTTCTAACTATGGCTACACCTTC. Amino acid sequence: CASSLGQTSNYGYTF.

The rearrangement uses TRBV7-9 and TRBJ1-4; possible D gene TRBD1, 5 bases. The CDR3 spans 14 residues. The germline V gene encodes CDR1 SEHNR and CDR2 FQNEAQ (reference sequence). Trimming left V 6 bases short and J 7 bases short, with 15 bases between. CDR3 region: CASSSLLGAEKLFF. In DNA form, the CDR3 reads TGTGCCAGCAGTTCCCTTTTAGGGGCTGAAAAACTGTTTTTT.

The chain has TRBV7-2 and TRBJ1-4; D call uncertain. The CDR3 covers 16 residues. Between the trimmed V and J ends, which lost 4 bases and 0 bases, there was a span of 12 bases. The germline gives CDR1 SGHTA, CDR2 FQGNSA. CDR3 sequence (DNA): TGTGCCAGCAGCTCCGGACTGATTGCAACTAATGAAAAACTGTTTTTT. It encodes CASSSGLIATNEKLFF.

This chain joins TRBV4-2 and TRBJ1-2, with 9 bases identical to TRBD1. V trimming: 4 bases; J trimming: 8 bases; junction bases outside the gene matches: 5. The CDR3 covers 13 residues. Germline values: CDR1 LGHNA, CDR2 YNFKEQ. DNA for the CDR3: TGTGCCAGCAGCCCCCGGGACAGGGAAGGCTACACCTTC. This translates into CASSPRDREGYTF.

The rearrangement links TRBV5-1 to TRBJ2-5; D call uncertain. V lost 2 bases and J 5 bases, leaving 19 bases between the germline ends. The CDR3 loop spans 16 amino acids. Germline V gene lookup returns CDR1 SGHRS and CDR2 YFSETQ. The CDR3 region has the DNA TGCGCCAGCAGCTTACCCGCACAAGGAATACAGGAGACCCAGTACTTC. This encodes CASSLPAQGIQETQYF.